This T cell receptor beta chain originates from a study of blood T cell repertoires in COVID-19. Across the whole study: Acute-phase and convalescent COVID-19 samples originated in the United States, Italy and Spain. T cells, B-cell-depleted T cells, or PBMCs provided the cDNA or gDNA that served as material.

Per the authors' pipeline: Reference gene primer amplification yielded estimated nucleated cell counts. Here immunoSEQ multiplex PCR was the method, and the copy in TCRdb shows in-frame clones only, minus some. V and J calls and clone size are copied from that table; D and trimming were computed from the DNA. The sample includes some 200,000 clones, around three quarters of them seen just once. The sequence was obtained from a woman in her seventies with acute or convalescent COVID-19. Specimen: peripheral blood.

DNA of the CDR3: TGTGCCAGCAGCGCTGGGACAGGGGCGAATGAAAAACTGTTTTTT. This codes for CASSAGTGANEKLFF. The chain carries TRBV9 and TRBJ1-4, with 10 positions matching TRBD1. The CDR3 extends over 15 amino acids. V lost 3 bases, J lost 5 bases, and 4 bases stayed unmatched. The germline V gene encodes CDR1 SGDLS and CDR2 YYNGEE.